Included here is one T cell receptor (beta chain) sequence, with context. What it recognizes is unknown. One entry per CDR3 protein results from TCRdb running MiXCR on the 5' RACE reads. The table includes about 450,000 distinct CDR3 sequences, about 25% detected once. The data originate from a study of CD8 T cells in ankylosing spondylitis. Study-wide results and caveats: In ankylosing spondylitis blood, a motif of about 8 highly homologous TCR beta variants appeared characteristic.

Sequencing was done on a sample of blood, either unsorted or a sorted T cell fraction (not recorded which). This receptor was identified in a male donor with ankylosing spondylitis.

The CDR3: CASSLVSGEKLFF. CDR3 in DNA: TGTGCCAGCAGCTTGGTGAGCGGGGAAAAACTGTTTTTT. The rearrangement uses TRBV5-5 and TRBJ1-4; no clear D. Per the germline V gene, CDR1 is SGHKS and CDR2 is YYEKEE (reference sequence). The CDR3 totals 13 residues. Trimming cost V 0 bases and J 8 bases, with 8 bases left between them.